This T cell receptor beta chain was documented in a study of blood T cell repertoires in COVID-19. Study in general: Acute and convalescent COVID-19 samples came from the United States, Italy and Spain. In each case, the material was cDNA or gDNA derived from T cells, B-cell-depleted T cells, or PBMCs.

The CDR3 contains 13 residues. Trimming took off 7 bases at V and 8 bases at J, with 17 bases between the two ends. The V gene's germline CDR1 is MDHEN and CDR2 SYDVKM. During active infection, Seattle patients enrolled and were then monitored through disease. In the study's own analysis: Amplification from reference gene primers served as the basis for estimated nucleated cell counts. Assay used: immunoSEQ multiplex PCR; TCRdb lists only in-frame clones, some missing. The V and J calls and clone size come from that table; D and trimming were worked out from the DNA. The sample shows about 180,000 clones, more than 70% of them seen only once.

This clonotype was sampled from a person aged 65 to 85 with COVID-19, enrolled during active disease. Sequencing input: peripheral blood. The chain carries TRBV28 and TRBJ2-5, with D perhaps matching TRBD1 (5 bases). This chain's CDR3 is CASTRGAAPTQYF. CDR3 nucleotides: TGTGCCAGCACTAGGGGCGCTGCTCCAACCCAGTACTTC.